This entry is about one T cell receptor beta chain. The source of the sample is a study of blood T cell repertoires in COVID-19. Looking at the study overall: Both acute and convalescent COVID-19 samples were obtained from the United States, Italy and Spain. The analysed material was cDNA or gDNA that came from T cells, B-cell-depleted T cells, or PBMCs.

Methods used by the authors: Amplification from reference gene primers served as the basis for estimated nucleated cell counts. Clones were sequenced by immunoSEQ multiplex PCR, and TCRdb holds only the in-frame ones, with some missing. That table gives V, J and clone size, and the DNA gave D and trimming. Of roughly 220,000 clones listed, about 85% are singletons. The CDR3 is 15 amino acids. Germline V gives CDR1 MNHEY, CDR2 SVGAGI. With 5 bases clipped from V and 4 bases from J, the junction kept 3 bases outside the gene matches. The chain recombines TRBV6-5 with TRBJ2-2, with 11 bases identical to TRBD1. The sequenced sample was peripheral blood. The TCR comes from a man between 50 and 59 years old who had recovered from COVID-19. The chain's CDR3 is CASSTDRGLTGELFF. The CDR3 DNA sequence: TGTGCCAGCAGTACGGACAGGGGGCTCACCGGGGAGCTGTTTTTT.